This is a list of T cell receptor beta chains from one sample in a study of beta chain features in type 1 diabetes. The data were produced by immunoSEQ multiplex PCR, yet TCRdb's version contains in-frame clones alone and is incomplete. The sample holds 350,000 to 450,000 clones, approximately 16% seen once. Specimen: naive CD4+ T cells from blood. These receptors all come from a woman between 18 and 29 years old in good health. CDR3s include the opening cysteine and the closing phenylalanine or tryptophan. A D gene is named only where the DNA matches it firmly. Size values are once, few and many counts, or a class for expanded clones, and some rows have none.

J gene: TRBJ1-2
V gene: TRBV9
clone size: .
D gene: TRBD1
CDR3 DNA: TGTGCCAGCAGCGAGGGGACAGGGACTGATGGCTACACCTTC
CDR3 protein: CASSEGTGTDGYTF

J gene: TRBJ1-1
V gene: TRBV28
clone size: .
D gene: .
CDR3 DNA: TGTGCCAGCAGTTGGTGGGGTCTAGGACAGAACACTGAAGCTTTCTTT
CDR3 protein: CASSWWGLGQNTEAFF

J gene: TRBJ2-4
V gene: TRBV11-2
clone size: .
D gene: .
CDR3 DNA: TGTGCCAGCAGCTCCGTGGGCACGACAGCCAAAAACATTCAGTACTTC
CDR3 protein: CASSSVGTTAKNIQYF

J gene: TRBJ2-7
V gene: TRBV7-2
clone size: .
D gene: TRBD1
CDR3 DNA: TGTGCCAGCAGCGGCCAGGACAGGGCCGTGTTGGAGCAGTACTTC
CDR3 protein: CASSGQDRAVLEQYF

J gene: TRBJ1-1
V gene: TRBV7-8
clone size: .
D gene: TRBD1
CDR3 DNA: TGTGCCAGCAGCTGGGGACAGCCTGTGAACACTGAAGCTTTCTTT
CDR3 protein: CASSWGQPVNTEAFF

J gene: TRBJ2-3
V gene: TRBV30
clone size: few
D gene: .
CDR3 DNA: TGTGCCTGGAGTGTGGGGCTACAGGGCAGCACAGATACGCAGTATTTT
CDR3 protein: CAWSVGLQGSTDTQYF

J gene: TRBJ1-5
V gene: TRBV28
clone size: .
D gene: TRBD1
CDR3 DNA: TGTGCCAGCAGTTTATCCCCGGGACAGGGCTCGCAGCCCCAGCATTTT
CDR3 protein: CASSLSPGQGSQPQHF

J gene: TRBJ2-5
V gene: TRBV2
clone size: few
D gene: .
CDR3 DNA: TGTGCCAGCAGTGAAGCGATTGGACACGGACCGCAAGAGACCCAGTACTTC
CDR3 protein: CASSEAIGHGPQETQYF

J gene: TRBJ2-1
V gene: TRBV29-1
clone size: .
D gene: TRBD2
CDR3 DNA: TGCAGCGTTGTGTTGGCGGGAGGGCACAATGAGCAGTTCTTC
CDR3 protein: CSVVLAGGHNEQFF

J gene: TRBJ2-5
V gene: TRBV10-3
clone size: .
D gene: TRBD2
CDR3 DNA: TGTGCCATCAGTGAGTCGTTAGTAGGTAGCGGGAGCTCGAAACAAGAGACCCAGTACTTC
CDR3 protein: CAISESLVGSGSSKQETQYF

J gene: TRBJ2-5
V gene: TRBV7-8
clone size: few
D gene: .
CDR3 DNA: TGTGCCAGCAGCTTAGGGACAGAAGAGACCCAGTACTTC
CDR3 protein: CASSLGTEETQYF

J gene: TRBJ2-1
V gene: TRBV13
clone size: .
D gene: .
CDR3 DNA: TGTGCCAGCAGCCAAAGGGGACTTGAGCAGTTCTTC
CDR3 protein: CASSQRGLEQFF

J gene: TRBJ2-3
V gene: TRBV29-1
clone size: .
D gene: TRBD2
CDR3 DNA: TGCAGCGCCGAACTAGCGGGAGACACGCAGTATTTT
CDR3 protein: CSAELAGDTQYF

J gene: TRBJ1-5
V gene: TRBV7-9
clone size: once
D gene: TRBD1
CDR3 DNA: TGTGCCAGCAGCTCCGGGACAGGGGGAACTCAGCCCCAGCATTTT
CDR3 protein: CASSSGTGGTQPQHF

J gene: TRBJ2-7
V gene: TRBV29-1
clone size: .
D gene: .
CDR3 DNA: TGCAGCGTTCGAAGCAGGCGCGAGCAGTACTTC
CDR3 protein: CSVRSRREQYF

J gene: TRBJ1-5
V gene: TRBV6-1
clone size: .
D gene: .
CDR3 DNA: TGTGCCAGCATTGTGGACAGCTTACATCAGCCCCAGCATTTT
CDR3 protein: CASIVDSLHQPQHF

J gene: TRBJ2-3
V gene: TRBV28
clone size: .
D gene: .
CDR3 DNA: TGTGCCAGCAGTTTAGGACTGCCCGCGAGTACGCAGTATTTT
CDR3 protein: CASSLGLPASTQYF

J gene: TRBJ1-1
V gene: TRBV28
clone size: .
D gene: .
CDR3 DNA: TGTGCCAGCAGGACCGTTGTACAGTTGAACACTGAAGCTTTCTTT
CDR3 protein: CASRTVVQLNTEAFF

J gene: TRBJ1-1
V gene: TRBV9
clone size: .
D gene: .
CDR3 DNA: TGTGCCAGCAGCGTAGCGGGGGGGAGTGAAGCTTTCTTT
CDR3 protein: CASSVAGGSEAFF

J gene: TRBJ2-7
V gene: TRBV28
clone size: .
D gene: TRBD1
CDR3 DNA: TGTGCCAGCAGTGCCAGGGGGTCCAGCTCCTACGAGCAGTACTTC
CDR3 protein: CASSARGSSSYEQYF

J gene: TRBJ2-5
V gene: TRBV11-2
clone size: .
D gene: TRBD1
CDR3 DNA: TGTGCCAGCAGCTTAGTCGGGACAGGGCAGGAGACCCAGTACTTC
CDR3 protein: CASSLVGTGQETQYF

J gene: TRBJ1-5
V gene: TRBV25-1
clone size: .
D gene: .
CDR3 DNA: TGTGCCAGCAGTAGCGGGGGCCAGCCCCAGCATTTT
CDR3 protein: CASSSGGQPQHF

J gene: TRBJ2-1
V gene: TRBV5-1
clone size: .
D gene: .
CDR3 DNA: TGCGCCAGCAGCTTGTCCTCTAGGGGTGAGCAGTTCTTC
CDR3 protein: CASSLSSRGEQFF

J gene: TRBJ2-3
V gene: TRBV6-6
clone size: .
D gene: TRBD2
CDR3 DNA: TGTGCCAGCAGTCCCCCGGGACTAGCGGGCACAGATACGCAGTATTTT
CDR3 protein: CASSPPGLAGTDTQYF

J gene: TRBJ2-7
V gene: TRBV4-2
clone size: .
D gene: TRBD1
CDR3 DNA: TGTGCCAGCAGCCAAGACCGGGCGGGACAGGGGTACTACGAGCAGTACTTC
CDR3 protein: CASSQDRAGQGYYEQYF

J gene: TRBJ2-1
V gene: TRBV5-1
clone size: few
D gene: .
CDR3 DNA: TGCGCCAGCAGCTTTCTTGGGGGCAACAATGAGCAGTTCTTC
CDR3 protein: CASSFLGGNNEQFF

J gene: TRBJ2-1
V gene: TRBV30
clone size: .
D gene: TRBD2
CDR3 DNA: TGTGCCTGGAGTGTCTTTGGACTAGCGGGCGGGGAGGATGAGCAGTTCTTC
CDR3 protein: CAWSVFGLAGGEDEQFF

J gene: TRBJ2-7
V gene: TRBV18
clone size: few
D gene: .
CDR3 DNA: TGTGCCAGCTCAGGACAGGGTGGTGGAGCGGGGGGCTCCTACGAGCAGTACTTC
CDR3 protein: CASSGQGGGAGGSYEQYF

J gene: TRBJ2-5
V gene: TRBV4-1
clone size: .
D gene: .
CDR3 DNA: TGCGCCAGCAGCCAAGAGCGGGGCGGCCTGACGGAGACCCAGTACTTC
CDR3 protein: CASSQERGGLTETQYF

J gene: TRBJ2-7
V gene: TRBV4-3
clone size: few
D gene: TRBD1
CDR3 DNA: TGCGCCAGCAGCCGACGTCCAACCGGGACAGGGTTCCACGAGCAGTACTTC
CDR3 protein: CASSRRPTGTGFHEQYF

J gene: TRBJ2-3
V gene: TRBV27
clone size: few
D gene: .
CDR3 DNA: TGTGCCAGCAGTTTATCGTTGGGGGCTAGCACAGATACGCAGTATTTT
CDR3 protein: CASSLSLGASTDTQYF

J gene: TRBJ2-5
V gene: TRBV5-1
clone size: .
D gene: .
CDR3 DNA: TGCGCCAGCAGCTCAGGACAGCACCAAGAGACCCAGTACTTC
CDR3 protein: CASSSGQHQETQYF

J gene: TRBJ1-5
V gene: TRBV4-3
clone size: .
D gene: .
CDR3 DNA: TGCGCCAGCAGCCGAAATTCGGACAGCGGCAATCAGCCCCAGCATTTT
CDR3 protein: CASSRNSDSGNQPQHF

J gene: TRBJ2-7
V gene: TRBV18
clone size: few
D gene: .
CDR3 DNA: TGTGCCAGCTCACCGGGAGAGGGGGGGTACGAGCAGTACTTC
CDR3 protein: CASSPGEGGYEQYF

J gene: TRBJ2-3
V gene: TRBV15
clone size: few
D gene: TRBD2
CDR3 DNA: TGTGCCACCAGCAGACCTACTAGCGGGGCCCCAGATACGCAGTATTTT
CDR3 protein: CATSRPTSGAPDTQYF

J gene: TRBJ2-7
V gene: TRBV6-6
clone size: few
D gene: TRBD1
CDR3 DNA: TGTGCCAGCAGCGAAAACCGGGACAGAATCTACGAGCAGTACTTC
CDR3 protein: CASSENRDRIYEQYF

J gene: TRBJ2-7
V gene: TRBV5-1
clone size: few
D gene: .
CDR3 DNA: TGCGCCAGCAGCTTCGGGGGAGGCGAGCAGTACTTC
CDR3 protein: CASSFGGGEQYF

J gene: TRBJ2-3
V gene: TRBV18
clone size: .
D gene: TRBD1
CDR3 DNA: TGTGCCAGCTCACTGCGAACACAGGGGGCGCAGGGAGATACGCAGTATTTT
CDR3 protein: CASSLRTQGAQGDTQYF

J gene: TRBJ2-7
V gene: TRBV9
clone size: few
D gene: .
CDR3 DNA: TGTGCCAGCAGCGTGGGGCCCCTAGGAGACGAGCAGTACTTC
CDR3 protein: CASSVGPLGDEQYF

J gene: TRBJ2-3
V gene: TRBV5-1
clone size: .
D gene: .
CDR3 DNA: TGCGCCAGCAGCGTGACAGCACCTAGCACAGATACGCAGTATTTT
CDR3 protein: CASSVTAPSTDTQYF

J gene: TRBJ2-2
V gene: TRBV2
clone size: few
D gene: TRBD2
CDR3 DNA: TGTGCCAGCCCTAGCGGACCCTTGAACACCGGGGAGCTGTTTTTT
CDR3 protein: CASPSGPLNTGELFF

J gene: TRBJ2-2
V gene: TRBV7-2
clone size: few
D gene: .
CDR3 DNA: TGTGCCAGCAGCCGGGGTCGGGACACCGGGGAGCTGTTTTTT
CDR3 protein: CASSRGRDTGELFF

J gene: TRBJ2-5
V gene: TRBV28
clone size: .
D gene: TRBD2
CDR3 DNA: TGTGCCAGCAGTTCCGGGACTAGCGGGAGAGCGGCCCAGTACTTC
CDR3 protein: CASSSGTSGRAAQYF

J gene: TRBJ2-7
V gene: TRBV28
clone size: .
D gene: TRBD2
CDR3 DNA: TGTGCCAGCAGCCGCGGGAGGGCCTACGAGCAGTACTTC
CDR3 protein: CASSRGRAYEQYF

J gene: TRBJ2-1
V gene: TRBV11-2
clone size: .
D gene: .
CDR3 DNA: TGTGCCAGCAGCTTAGATTACCGGGGAAATGAGCAGTTCTTC
CDR3 protein: CASSLDYRGNEQFF

J gene: TRBJ1-2
V gene: TRBV14
clone size: .
D gene: TRBD1
CDR3 DNA: TGTGCCAGCAGCCAAGAGTTGGGGACAGGGTATGGCTACACCTTC
CDR3 protein: CASSQELGTGYGYTF

J gene: TRBJ2-2
V gene: TRBV9
clone size: few
D gene: .
CDR3 DNA: TGTGCCAGCAGCGTAGCTAACGGAGCGAACACCGGGGAGCTGTTTTTT
CDR3 protein: CASSVANGANTGELFF

J gene: TRBJ2-1
V gene: TRBV27
clone size: few
D gene: TRBD2
CDR3 DNA: TGTGCCAGCAGTTCCTTCTCTAGCGGGAGGGCTTACAATGAGCAGTTCTTC
CDR3 protein: CASSSFSSGRAYNEQFF

J gene: TRBJ2-1
V gene: TRBV5-1
clone size: .
D gene: TRBD2
CDR3 DNA: TGCGCCAGCAGCGCTACTCCAACTAGCGGAGATGAGCAGTTCTTC
CDR3 protein: CASSATPTSGDEQFF

J gene: TRBJ1-3
V gene: TRBV4-1
clone size: .
D gene: .
CDR3 DNA: TGCGCCAGCAGCCAGACTAGAGGCAGGCCCAGCTCTGGAAACACCATATATTTT
CDR3 protein: CASSQTRGRPSSGNTIYF

J gene: TRBJ1-2
V gene: TRBV11-1
clone size: few
D gene: .
CDR3 DNA: TGTGCCAGCAGCTCTGGACACGCGGGAGGCTACACCTTC
CDR3 protein: CASSSGHAGGYTF

J gene: TRBJ2-7
V gene: TRBV6-5
clone size: few
D gene: TRBD1
CDR3 DNA: TGTGCCAGCAGTTACCGAGGGACAGGCAACTACGAGCAGTACTTC
CDR3 protein: CASSYRGTGNYEQYF

J gene: TRBJ2-5
V gene: TRBV18
clone size: .
D gene: .
CDR3 DNA: TGTGCCAGCTCCCCGGGACACGGAGAGACCCAGTACTTC
CDR3 protein: CASSPGHGETQYF

J gene: TRBJ2-1
V gene: TRBV9
clone size: .
D gene: .
CDR3 DNA: TGTGCCAGCAGCGTAGCTTACGGGTTAGAAGGTTCCTACAATGAGCAGTTCTTC
CDR3 protein: CASSVAYGLEGSYNEQFF

J gene: TRBJ2-7
V gene: TRBV2
clone size: .
D gene: .
CDR3 DNA: TGTGCCAGTACCTGGGAGGGGGGGGGCAGCGACGAGCAGTACTTC
CDR3 protein: CASTWEGGGSDEQYF

J gene: TRBJ1-2
V gene: TRBV6-6
clone size: .
D gene: .
CDR3 DNA: TGTGCCAGCAGCCAGGGTAGGGATGGCTACACCTTC
CDR3 protein: CASSQGRDGYTF

J gene: TRBJ1-3
V gene: TRBV30
clone size: .
D gene: .
CDR3 DNA: TGTGCCTGGAGCCGGGGCGAGGGGAGGTATTTT
CDR3 protein: CAWSRGEGRYF

J gene: TRBJ2-7
V gene: TRBV6-1
clone size: .
D gene: TRBD1
CDR3 DNA: TGTGCCAGCAACCGGGACAGAGTCTACGAGCAGTACTTC
CDR3 protein: CASNRDRVYEQYF